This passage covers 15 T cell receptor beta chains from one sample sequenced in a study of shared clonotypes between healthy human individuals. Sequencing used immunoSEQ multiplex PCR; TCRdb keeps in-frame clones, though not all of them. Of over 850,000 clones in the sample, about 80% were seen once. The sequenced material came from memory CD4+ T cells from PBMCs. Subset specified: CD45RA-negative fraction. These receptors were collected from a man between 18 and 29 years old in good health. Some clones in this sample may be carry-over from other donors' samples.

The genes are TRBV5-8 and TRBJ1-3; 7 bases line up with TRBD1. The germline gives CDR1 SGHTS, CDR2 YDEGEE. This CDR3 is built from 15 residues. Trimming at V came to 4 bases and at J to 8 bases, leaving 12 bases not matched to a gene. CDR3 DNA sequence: TGTGCCAGCAGCCCACCGACAGGGTCCGTAGACACCATATATTTT. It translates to CASSPPTGSVDTIYF.

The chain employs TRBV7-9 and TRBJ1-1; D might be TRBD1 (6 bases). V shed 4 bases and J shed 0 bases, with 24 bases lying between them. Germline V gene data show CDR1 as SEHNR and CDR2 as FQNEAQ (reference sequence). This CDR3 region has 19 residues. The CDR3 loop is CASSYGTSLQGRMNTEAFF. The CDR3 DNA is TGTGCCAGCAGCTACGGAACTAGTTTACAGGGAAGAATGAACACTGAAGCTTTCTTT.

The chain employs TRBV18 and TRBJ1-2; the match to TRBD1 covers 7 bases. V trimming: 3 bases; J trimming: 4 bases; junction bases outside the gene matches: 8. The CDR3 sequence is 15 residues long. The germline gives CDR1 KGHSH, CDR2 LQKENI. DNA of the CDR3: TGTGCCAGCTCACCCTCTGGGACAGCCTTCTATGGCTACACCTTC. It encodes CASSPSGTAFYGYTF.

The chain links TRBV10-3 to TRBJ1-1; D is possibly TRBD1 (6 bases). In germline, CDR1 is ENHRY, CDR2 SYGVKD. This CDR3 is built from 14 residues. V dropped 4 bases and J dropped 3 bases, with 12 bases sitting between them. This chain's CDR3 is CAISAGVRDTEAFF. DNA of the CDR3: TGTGCCATCAGTGCAGGGGTAAGGGACACTGAAGCTTTCTTT.

The CDR3 region has the DNA TGCGCCAGCAGCTTGGTTCTGGGCTATGGCTACACCTTC. Its translation: CASSLVLGYGYTF. This chain links TRBV5-1 with TRBJ1-2; D gene unclear. The germline V and J ends were trimmed by 0 bases and 4 bases, with 7 bases remaining between them. The germline V gene has CDR1 SGHRS and CDR2 YFSETQ. The CDR3 contains 13 residues.

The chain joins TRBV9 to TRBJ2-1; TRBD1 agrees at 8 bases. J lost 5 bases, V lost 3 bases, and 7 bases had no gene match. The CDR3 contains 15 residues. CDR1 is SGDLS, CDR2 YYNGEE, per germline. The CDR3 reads CASSARDRSHNEQFF. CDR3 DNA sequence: TGTGCCAGCAGCGCCCGGGACAGGTCCCACAATGAGCAGTTCTTC.

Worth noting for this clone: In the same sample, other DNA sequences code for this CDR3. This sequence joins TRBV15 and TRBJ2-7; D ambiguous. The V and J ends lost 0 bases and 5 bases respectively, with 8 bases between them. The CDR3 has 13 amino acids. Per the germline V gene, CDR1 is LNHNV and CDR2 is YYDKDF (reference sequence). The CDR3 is CATSRDRRNEQYF. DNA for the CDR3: TGTGCCACCAGCAGAGATCGGAGAAACGAGCAGTACTTC.

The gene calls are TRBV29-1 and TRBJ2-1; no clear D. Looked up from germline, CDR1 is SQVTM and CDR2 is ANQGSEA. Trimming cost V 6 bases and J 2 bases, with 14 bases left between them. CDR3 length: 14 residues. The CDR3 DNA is TGCAGCGTGCCTCATAAGTTCCCCTACAATGAGCAGTTCTTC. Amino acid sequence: CSVPHKFPYNEQFF.

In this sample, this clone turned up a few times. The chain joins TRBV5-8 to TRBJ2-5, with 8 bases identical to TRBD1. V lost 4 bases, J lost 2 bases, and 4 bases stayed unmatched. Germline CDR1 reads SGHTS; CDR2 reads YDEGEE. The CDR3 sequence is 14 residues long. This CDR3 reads CASSGRQGQETQYF. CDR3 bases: TGTGCCAGCAGCGGTCGACAGGGGCAAGAGACCCAGTACTTC.

CDR3 in amino acids: CASSDIIISAGGGETQYF. In DNA form, the CDR3 reads TGTGCCAGCAGTGATATAATTATTTCGGCGGGTGGGGGAGAGACCCAGTACTTC. V usage is TRBV2 and J usage is TRBJ2-5, with D perhaps matching TRBD1 or TRBD2 (5 bases each). The CDR3 sequence is 18 residues long. Germline lookup yields CDR1 SNHLY and CDR2 FYNNEI. The V gene lost 3 bases and the J gene lost 4 bases, with 24 bases spanning the gap.

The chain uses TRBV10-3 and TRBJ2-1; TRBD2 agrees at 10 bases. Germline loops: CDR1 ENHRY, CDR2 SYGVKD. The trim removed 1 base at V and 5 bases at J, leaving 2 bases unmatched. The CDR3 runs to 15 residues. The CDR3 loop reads CAISELLAGNNEQFF. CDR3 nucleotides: TGTGCCATCAGTGAGTTACTAGCGGGGAACAATGAGCAGTTCTTC.

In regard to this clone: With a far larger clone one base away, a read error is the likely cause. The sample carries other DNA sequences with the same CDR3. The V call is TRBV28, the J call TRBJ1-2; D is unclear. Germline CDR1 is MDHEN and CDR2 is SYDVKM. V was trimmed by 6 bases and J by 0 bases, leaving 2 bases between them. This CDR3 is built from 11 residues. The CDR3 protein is CASRANYGYTF. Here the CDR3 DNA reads TGTGCCAGCAGGGCTAACTATGGCTACACCTTC.

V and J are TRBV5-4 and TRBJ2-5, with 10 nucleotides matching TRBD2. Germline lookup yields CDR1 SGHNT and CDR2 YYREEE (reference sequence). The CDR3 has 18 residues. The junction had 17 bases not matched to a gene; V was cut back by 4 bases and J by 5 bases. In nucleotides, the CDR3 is TGTGCCAGCAGCCCCTCTCCCTCGGGCCTAGCGGGGGTTGAGACCCAGTACTTC. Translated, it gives CASSPSPSGLAGVETQYF.

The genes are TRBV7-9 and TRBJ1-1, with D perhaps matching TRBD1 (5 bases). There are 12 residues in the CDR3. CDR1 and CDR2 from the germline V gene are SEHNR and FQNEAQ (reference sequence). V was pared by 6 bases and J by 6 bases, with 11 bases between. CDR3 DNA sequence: TGTGCCAGCAGACCCCAGGGCTCTGAAGCTTTCTTT. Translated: CASRPQGSEAFF. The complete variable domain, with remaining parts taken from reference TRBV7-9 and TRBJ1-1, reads DTGVSQNPRHKITKRGQNVTFRCDPISEHNRLYWYRQTLGQGPEFLTYFQNEAQLEKSRLLSDRFSAERPKGSFSTLEIQRTEQGDSAMYLCASRPQGSEAFFGQGTRLTVV.

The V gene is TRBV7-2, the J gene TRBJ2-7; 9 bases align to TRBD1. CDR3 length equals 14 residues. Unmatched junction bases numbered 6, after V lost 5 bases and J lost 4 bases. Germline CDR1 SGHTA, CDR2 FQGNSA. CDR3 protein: CASSRTGQGYEQYF. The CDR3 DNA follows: TGTGCCAGCAGCCGAACGGGACAGGGATACGAGCAGTACTTC. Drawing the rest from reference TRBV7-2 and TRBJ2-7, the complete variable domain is GAGVSQSPSNKVTEKGKDVELRCDPISGHTALYWYRQSLGQGLEFLIYFQGNSAPDKSGLPSDRFSAERTGGSVSTLTIQRTQQEDSAVYLCASSRTGQGYEQYFGPGTRLTVT.